The entry that follows covers one TCR beta chain sequence. This clone was detected only once. This receptor's antigen is unknown. No much larger clone exists at a distance of one base, and base qualities are not known. Measured from the cysteine to the phenylalanine, the CDR3 is 12 residues long. Only the CDR3 region is kept as DNA, spanning 36 bases read in frame from base 1. V is reduced by 1 base and J by 6 bases, leaving a spacing of 7 bases between them. Via the germline V gene (reference sequence), CDR1 is SEHNR and CDR2 FQNEAQ. This entry comes from a study of blood T cell repertoires in COVID-19 (dated by TCRdb to the early 2020s). About the investigation overall: Samples from collaborators originated in the United States, Italy and Spain and spanned both the acute and convalescent phases of COVID-19. The material from the prospective study consisted of cDNA or gDNA derived from T cells, B-cell-depleted T cells, or PBMCs. Deeply sampled blood TCRbeta repertoires from subjects exposed to, actively infected with, or recovered from COVID-19 were included in the dataset. A freely available public database, intended as a resource for researchers studying the immune response to SARS-CoV-2, is where the repertoires were released. Samples were obtained from the ongoing ImmuneRACE study (first 160 participants) and from some 1,300 subjects provided by 6 global collaborators. A de-identified subject ID, COVID-19 status, age in years and sex were almost always included in the sample metadata. Where available, HLA class I and class II types were obtained from metadata supplied by the sample provider rather than from assay-based typing. General study outcomes and caveats: Clinical and demographic metadata were provided uncurated, with the amount varying by source and participant.

The immunoSEQ Assay, a bias-controlled multiplex PCR, was used to amplify TCRbeta CDR3 regions from genomic DNA. As for the authors' bioinformatics: The number of nucleated cells in each sample was estimated by amplification of reference gene primers within the assay. To quantify the absolute abundance of each unique TCRbeta CDR3 rearrangement, sequence reads were collapsed and filtered. For each sample, productive Simpson clonality was calculated by taking the square root of Simpson's diversity index across productive rearrangements. What TCRdb holds here is the immuneACCESS table cut down to in-frame rearrangements. Part of the clones is not present; checked against another copy, under half of the missing clones reflect an unresolved V gene, and the others are unexplained. The DNA gave D and trimming, while V, J and clone size come from that table. This sample lists around 300,000 clones; 70% to 90% were detected once. Roughly 5.3% of the sample rests with the top ten.

Enrolling through a virtual design, the prospective study's participants ranged in age from roughly 18 to 89 years and lived across 24 United States geographic areas. To assign participants to cohorts, the prospective study relied on clinical history that participants themselves reported in a screening survey and a study questionnaire. For ImmuneRACE Cohort 3, a participant was defined as recovered based on two consecutive negative NP/OP PCR tests, clearance by a healthcare professional, or resolution of symptoms. In the prospective study, mobile phlebotomists collected whole blood, serum and a nasopharyngeal or oropharyngeal swab from each participant. Over an approximately 2-month period, participants in the prospective study had the option of providing additional blood draws and questionnaires. Before DNA extraction, prospective study blood samples were shipped either frozen or at room temperature.

The receptor was derived from a woman in her 30s who had recovered from COVID-19. Specimen: PBMCs or T cells enriched from blood (not recorded which). The V and J genes are TRBV7-9 and TRBJ2-7, with the D segment identity uncertain. The sequence in DNA is TGTGCCAGCAGCTTAGGTGGCCTCGAGCAGTACTTC. This is translated as CASSLGGLEQYF.